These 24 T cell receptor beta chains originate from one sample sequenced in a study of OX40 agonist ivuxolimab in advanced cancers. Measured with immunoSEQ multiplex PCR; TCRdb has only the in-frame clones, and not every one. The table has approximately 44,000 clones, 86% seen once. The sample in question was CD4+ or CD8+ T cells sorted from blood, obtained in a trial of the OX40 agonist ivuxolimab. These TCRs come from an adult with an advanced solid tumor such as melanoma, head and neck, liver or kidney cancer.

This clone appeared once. The CDR3 loop is CASTGGGLDTQYF. The DNA of the CDR3 is TGTGCCAGCACCGGCGGGGGGTTAGATACGCAGTATTTT. This rearrangement joins TRBV6-5 to TRBJ2-3, with 8 bases lining up with TRBD2. V shed 7 bases, J shed 5 bases, and the junction held 5 bases outside the gene matches. Looked up from germline, CDR1 is MNHEY and CDR2 is SVGAGI. The CDR3 has 13 amino acids.

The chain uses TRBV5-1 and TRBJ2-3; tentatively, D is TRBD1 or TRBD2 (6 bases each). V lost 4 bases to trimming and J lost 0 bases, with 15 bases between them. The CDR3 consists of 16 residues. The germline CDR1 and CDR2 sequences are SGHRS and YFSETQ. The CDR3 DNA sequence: TGCGCCAGCAGCCTAGAGTGGGGGGCCAGCACAGATACGCAGTATTTT. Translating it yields CASSLEWGASTDTQYF.

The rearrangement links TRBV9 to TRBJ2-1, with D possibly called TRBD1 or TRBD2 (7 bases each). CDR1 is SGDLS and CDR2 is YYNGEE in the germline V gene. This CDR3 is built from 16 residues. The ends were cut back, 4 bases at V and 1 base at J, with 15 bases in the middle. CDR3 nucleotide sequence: TGTGCCAGCAGCCCAGGGGGGGTTGTTTCCTACAATGAGCAGTTCTTC. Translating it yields CASSPGGVVSYNEQFF.

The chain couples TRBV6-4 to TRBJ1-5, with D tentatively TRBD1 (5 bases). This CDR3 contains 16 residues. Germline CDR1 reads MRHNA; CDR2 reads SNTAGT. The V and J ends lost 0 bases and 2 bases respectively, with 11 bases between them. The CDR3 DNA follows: TGTGCCAGCAGTGACTCGGGAGGGACGGGCAATCAGCCCCAGCATTTT. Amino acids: CASSDSGGTGNQPQHF.

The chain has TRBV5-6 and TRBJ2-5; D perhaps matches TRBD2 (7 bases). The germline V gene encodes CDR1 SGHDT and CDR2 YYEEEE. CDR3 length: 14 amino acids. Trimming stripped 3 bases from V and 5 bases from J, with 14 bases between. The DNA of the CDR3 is TGTGCCAGCAGCTCGGGGGCGGGAGTCGAGACCCAGTACTTC. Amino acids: CASSSGAGVETQYF.

Here the CDR3 DNA reads TGTGCCAGCAGTGAACAGGGGAGTGGATATGGCTACACCTTC. Encoded protein: CASSEQGSGYGYTF. This chain joins TRBV6-1 and TRBJ1-2; D perhaps matches TRBD1 (6 bases). CDR1 and CDR2 from the germline V gene are MNHNS and SASEGT. Deletions cut 2 bases from V and 5 bases from J, with 12 bases between. The CDR3 has 14 residues.

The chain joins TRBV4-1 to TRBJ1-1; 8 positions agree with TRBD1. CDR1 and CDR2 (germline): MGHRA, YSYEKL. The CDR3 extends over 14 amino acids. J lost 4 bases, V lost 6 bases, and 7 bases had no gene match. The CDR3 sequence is CASSSRGRGTEAFF. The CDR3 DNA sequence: TGCGCCAGCAGTTCCAGGGGGCGCGGCACTGAAGCTTTCTTT.

CDR3 sequence reads: CASSSGQGGELFF. Here the CDR3 DNA reads TGTGCCAGCAGCTCAGGACAGGGAGGGGAGCTGTTTTTT. The chain employs TRBV7-3 and TRBJ2-2; 8 bases are shared with TRBD1. With V trimmed by 4 bases and J by 8 bases, 3 bases remained unmatched. This CDR3 comprises 13 residues. CDR1 and CDR2 from the germline V gene are SGHTA and FQGTGA. The full variable domain, rest sourced from reference TRBV7-3 and TRBJ2-2, is GAGVSQTPSNKVTEKGKYVELRCDPISGHTALYWYRQSLGQGPEFLIYFQGTGAADDSGLPNDRFFAVRPEGSVSTLKIQRTERGDSAVYLCASSSGQGGELFFGEGSRLTVL.

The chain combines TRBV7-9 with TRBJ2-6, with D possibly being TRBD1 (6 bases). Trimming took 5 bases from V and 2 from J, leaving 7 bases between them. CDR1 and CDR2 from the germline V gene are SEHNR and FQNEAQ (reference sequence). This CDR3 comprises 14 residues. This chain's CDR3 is CASSEGAGANVLTF. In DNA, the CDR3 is TGTGCCAGCAGCGAGGGGGCTGGGGCCAACGTCCTGACTTTC. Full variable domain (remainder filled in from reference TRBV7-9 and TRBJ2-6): DTGVSQNPRHKITKRGQNVTFRCDPISEHNRLYWYRQTLGQGPEFLTYFQNEAQLEKSRLLSDRFSAERPKGSFSTLEIQRTEQGDSAMYLCASSEGAGANVLTFGAGSRLTVL.

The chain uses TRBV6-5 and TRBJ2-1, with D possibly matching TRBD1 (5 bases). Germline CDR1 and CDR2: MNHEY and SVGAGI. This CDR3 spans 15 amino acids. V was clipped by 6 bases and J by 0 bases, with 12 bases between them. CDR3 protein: CASSLVGDSYNEQFF. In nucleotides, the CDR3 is TGTGCCAGCAGCCTCGTAGGGGACTCCTACAATGAGCAGTTCTTC.

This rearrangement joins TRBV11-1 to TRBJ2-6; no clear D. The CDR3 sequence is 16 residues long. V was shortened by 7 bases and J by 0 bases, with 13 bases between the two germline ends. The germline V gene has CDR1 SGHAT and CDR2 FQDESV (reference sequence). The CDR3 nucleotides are TGTGCCAGCACCTTTTCTCGGGCCTCTGGGGCCAACGTCCTGACTTTC. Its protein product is CASTFSRASGANVLTF. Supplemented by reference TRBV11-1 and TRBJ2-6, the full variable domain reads EAEVAQSPRYKITEKSQAVAFWCDPISGHATLYWYRQILGQGPELLVQFQDESVVDDSQLPKDRFSAERLKGVDSTLKIQPAELGDSAMYLCASTFSRASGANVLTFGAGSRLTVL.

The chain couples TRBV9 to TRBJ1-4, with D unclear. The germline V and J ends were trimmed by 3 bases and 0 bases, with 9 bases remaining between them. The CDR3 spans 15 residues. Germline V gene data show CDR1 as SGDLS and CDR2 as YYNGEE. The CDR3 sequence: CASSESGATNEKLFF. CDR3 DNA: TGTGCCAGCAGCGAGTCAGGAGCAACTAATGAAAAACTGTTTTTT.

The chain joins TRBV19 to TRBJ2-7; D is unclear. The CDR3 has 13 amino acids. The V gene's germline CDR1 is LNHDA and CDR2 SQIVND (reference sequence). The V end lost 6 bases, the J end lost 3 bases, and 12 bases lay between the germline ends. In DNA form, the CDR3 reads TGTGCCAGTAGCCTCATGGACCGCTACGAGCAGTACTTC. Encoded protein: CASSLMDRYEQYF. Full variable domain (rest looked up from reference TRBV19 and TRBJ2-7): DGGITQSPKYLFRKEGQNVTLSCEQNLNHDAMYWYRQDPGQGLRLIYYSQIVNDFQKGDIAEGYSVSREKKESFPLTVTSAQKNPTAFYLCASSLMDRYEQYFGPGTRLTVT.

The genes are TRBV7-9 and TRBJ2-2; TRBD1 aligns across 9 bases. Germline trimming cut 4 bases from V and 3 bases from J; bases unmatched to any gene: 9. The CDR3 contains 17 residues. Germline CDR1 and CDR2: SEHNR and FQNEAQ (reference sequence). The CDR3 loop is CASSSPNHRGHTGELFF. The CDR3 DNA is TGTGCCAGCAGCTCCCCAAATCACAGGGGGCACACCGGGGAGCTGTTTTTT.

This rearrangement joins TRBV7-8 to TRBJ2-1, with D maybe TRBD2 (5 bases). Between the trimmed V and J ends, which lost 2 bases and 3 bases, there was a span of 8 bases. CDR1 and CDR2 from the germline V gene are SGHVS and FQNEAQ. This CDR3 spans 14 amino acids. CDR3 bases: TGTGCCAGCAGCTTAACTAGACGCTACAATGAGCAGTTCTTC. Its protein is CASSLTRRYNEQFF.

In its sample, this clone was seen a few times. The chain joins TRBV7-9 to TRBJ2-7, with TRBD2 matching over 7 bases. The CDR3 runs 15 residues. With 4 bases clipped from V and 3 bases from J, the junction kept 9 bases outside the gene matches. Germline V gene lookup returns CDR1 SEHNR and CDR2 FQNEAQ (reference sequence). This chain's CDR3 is CASSSSSREGYEQYF. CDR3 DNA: TGTGCCAGCAGCTCCTCGAGCAGGGAGGGCTACGAGCAGTACTTC.

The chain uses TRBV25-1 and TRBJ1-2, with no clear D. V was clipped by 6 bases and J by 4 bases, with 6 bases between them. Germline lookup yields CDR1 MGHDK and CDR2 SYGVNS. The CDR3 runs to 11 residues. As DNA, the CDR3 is TGTGCCAGCAGCCAAAGCTATGGCTACACCTTC. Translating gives CASSQSYGYTF.

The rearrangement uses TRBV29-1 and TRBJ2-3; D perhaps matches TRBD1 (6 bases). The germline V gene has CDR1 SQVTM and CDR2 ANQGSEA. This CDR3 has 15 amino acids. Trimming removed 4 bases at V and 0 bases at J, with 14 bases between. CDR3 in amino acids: CSVVTGTPSTDTQYF. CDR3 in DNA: TGCAGCGTTGTAACCGGGACACCAAGCACAGATACGCAGTATTTT.

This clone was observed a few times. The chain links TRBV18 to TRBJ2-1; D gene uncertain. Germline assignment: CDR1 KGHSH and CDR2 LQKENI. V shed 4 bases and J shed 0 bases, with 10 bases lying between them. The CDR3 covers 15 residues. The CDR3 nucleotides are TGTGCCAGCTCACAAGAATTGGACTCCTACAATGAGCAGTTCTTC. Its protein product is CASSQELDSYNEQFF.

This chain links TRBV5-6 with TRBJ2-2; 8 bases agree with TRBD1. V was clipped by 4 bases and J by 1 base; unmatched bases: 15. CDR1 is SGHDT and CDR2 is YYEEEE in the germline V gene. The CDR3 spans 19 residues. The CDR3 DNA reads TGTGCCAGCAGCCCCGGGCCAGGGGGCTTCGAGCGGAACACCGGGGAGCTGTTTTTT. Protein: CASSPGPGGFERNTGELFF.

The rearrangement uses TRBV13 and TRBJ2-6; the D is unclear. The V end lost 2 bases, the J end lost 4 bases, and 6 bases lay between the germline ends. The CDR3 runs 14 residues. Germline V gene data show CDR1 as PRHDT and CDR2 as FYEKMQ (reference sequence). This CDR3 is CASSLTPGANVLTF. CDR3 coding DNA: TGTGCCAGCAGCTTAACCCCAGGGGCCAACGTCCTGACTTTC.

The CDR3 DNA is TGTGCCAGCAGCGCCGGGACAGGGGGTTCCTACGAGCAGTACTTC. Its translation: CASSAGTGGSYEQYF. The rearrangement joins TRBV11-3 to TRBJ2-7; TRBD1 matches 11 bases. The germline V gene encodes CDR1 SGHNT and CDR2 YENEEA. J lost 1 base, V lost 5 bases, and 4 bases had no gene match. The CDR3 consists of 15 residues.

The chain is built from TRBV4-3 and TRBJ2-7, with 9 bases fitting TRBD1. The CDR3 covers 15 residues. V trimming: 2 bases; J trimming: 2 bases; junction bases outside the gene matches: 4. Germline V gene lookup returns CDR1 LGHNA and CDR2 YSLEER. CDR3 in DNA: TGCGCCAGCAGCCAACGGACAGGGGCTCCCTACGAGCAGTACTTC. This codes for CASSQRTGAPYEQYF.

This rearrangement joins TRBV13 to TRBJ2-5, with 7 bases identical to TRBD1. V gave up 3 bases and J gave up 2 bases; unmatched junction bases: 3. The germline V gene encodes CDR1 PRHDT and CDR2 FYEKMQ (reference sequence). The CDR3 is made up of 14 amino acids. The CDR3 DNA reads TGTGCCAGCAGCTTCGGGGACAGACAAGAGACCCAGTACTTC. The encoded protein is CASSFGDRQETQYF.